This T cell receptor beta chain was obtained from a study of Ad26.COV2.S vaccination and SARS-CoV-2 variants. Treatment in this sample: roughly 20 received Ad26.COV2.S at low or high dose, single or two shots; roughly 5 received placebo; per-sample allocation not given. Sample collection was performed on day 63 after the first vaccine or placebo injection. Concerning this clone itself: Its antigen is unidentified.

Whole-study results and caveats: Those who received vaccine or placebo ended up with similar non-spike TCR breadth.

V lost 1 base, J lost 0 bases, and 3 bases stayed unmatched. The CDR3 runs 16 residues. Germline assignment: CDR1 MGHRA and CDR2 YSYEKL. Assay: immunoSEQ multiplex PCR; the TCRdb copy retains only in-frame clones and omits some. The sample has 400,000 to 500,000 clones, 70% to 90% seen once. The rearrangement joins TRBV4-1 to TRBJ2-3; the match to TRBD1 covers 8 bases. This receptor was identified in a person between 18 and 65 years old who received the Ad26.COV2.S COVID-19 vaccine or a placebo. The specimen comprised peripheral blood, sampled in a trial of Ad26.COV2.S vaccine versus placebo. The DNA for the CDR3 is TGCGCCAGCAGCCAAGTGGGGACAGGAAGCACAGATACGCAGTATTTT. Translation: CASSQVGTGSTDTQYF.